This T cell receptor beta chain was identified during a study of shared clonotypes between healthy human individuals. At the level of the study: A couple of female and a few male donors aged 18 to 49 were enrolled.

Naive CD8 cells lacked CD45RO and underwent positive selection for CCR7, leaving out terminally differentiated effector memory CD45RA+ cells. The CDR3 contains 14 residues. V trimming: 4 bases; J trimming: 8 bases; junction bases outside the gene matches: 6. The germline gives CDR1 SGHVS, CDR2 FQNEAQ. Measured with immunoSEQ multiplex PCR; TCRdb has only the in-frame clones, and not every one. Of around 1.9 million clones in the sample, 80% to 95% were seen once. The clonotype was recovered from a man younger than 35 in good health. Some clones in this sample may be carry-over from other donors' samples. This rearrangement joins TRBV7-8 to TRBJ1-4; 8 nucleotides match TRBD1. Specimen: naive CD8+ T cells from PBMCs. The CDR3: CASSSGQGWEKLFF. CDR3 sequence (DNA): TGTGCCAGCAGCTCCGGACAGGGCTGGGAAAAACTGTTTTTT.